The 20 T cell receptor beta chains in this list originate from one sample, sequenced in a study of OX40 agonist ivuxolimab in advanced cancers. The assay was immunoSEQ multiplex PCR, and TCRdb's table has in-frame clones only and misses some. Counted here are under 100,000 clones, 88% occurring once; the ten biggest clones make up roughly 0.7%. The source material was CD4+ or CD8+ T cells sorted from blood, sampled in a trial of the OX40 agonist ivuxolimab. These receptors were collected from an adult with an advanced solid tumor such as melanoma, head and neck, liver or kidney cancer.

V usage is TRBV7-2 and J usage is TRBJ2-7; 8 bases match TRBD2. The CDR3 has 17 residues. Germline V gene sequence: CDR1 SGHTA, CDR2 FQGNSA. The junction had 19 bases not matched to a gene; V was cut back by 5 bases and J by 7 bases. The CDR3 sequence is CASSRLLAGGTSGEQYF. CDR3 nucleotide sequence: TGTGCCAGCAGCCGACTGTTGGCGGGGGGTACAAGTGGGGAGCAGTACTTC.

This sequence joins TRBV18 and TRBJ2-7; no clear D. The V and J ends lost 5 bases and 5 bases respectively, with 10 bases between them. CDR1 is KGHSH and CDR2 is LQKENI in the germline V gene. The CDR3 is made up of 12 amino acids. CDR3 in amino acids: CASSEGFDEQYF. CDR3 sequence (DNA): TGTGCCAGCTCAGAAGGGTTCGACGAGCAGTACTTC. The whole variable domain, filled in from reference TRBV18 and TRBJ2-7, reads NAGVMQNPRHLVRRRGQEARLRCSPMKGHSHVYWYRQLPEEGLKFMVYLQKENIIDESGMPKERFSAEFPKEGPSILRIQQVVRGDSAAYFCASSEGFDEQYFGPGTRLTVT.

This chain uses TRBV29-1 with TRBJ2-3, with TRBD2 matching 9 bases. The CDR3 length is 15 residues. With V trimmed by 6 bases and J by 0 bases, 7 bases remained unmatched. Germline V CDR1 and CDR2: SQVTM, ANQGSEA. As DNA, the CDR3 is TGCAGCGTCGTCTTTAGCGGGAGAAGCACAGATACGCAGTATTTT. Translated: CSVVFSGRSTDTQYF.

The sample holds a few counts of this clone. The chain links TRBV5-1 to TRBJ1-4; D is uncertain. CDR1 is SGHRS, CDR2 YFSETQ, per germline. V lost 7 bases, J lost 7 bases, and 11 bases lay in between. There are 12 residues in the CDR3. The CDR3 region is CASGPDGEKLFF. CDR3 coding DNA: TGCGCCAGCGGACCGGACGGTGAAAAACTGTTTTTT.

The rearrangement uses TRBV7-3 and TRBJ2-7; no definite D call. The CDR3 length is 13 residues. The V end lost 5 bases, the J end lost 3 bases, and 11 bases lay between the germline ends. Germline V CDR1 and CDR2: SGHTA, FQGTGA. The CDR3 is CASSPMHGYEQYF. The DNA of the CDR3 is TGTGCCAGCAGCCCGATGCACGGCTACGAGCAGTACTTC.

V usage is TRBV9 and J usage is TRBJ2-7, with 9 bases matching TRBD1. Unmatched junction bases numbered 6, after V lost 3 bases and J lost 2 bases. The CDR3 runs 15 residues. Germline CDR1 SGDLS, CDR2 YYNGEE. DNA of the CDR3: TGTGCCAGCAGCGGAGCAAACAGGGGGCCCTACGAGCAGTACTTC. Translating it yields CASSGANRGPYEQYF.

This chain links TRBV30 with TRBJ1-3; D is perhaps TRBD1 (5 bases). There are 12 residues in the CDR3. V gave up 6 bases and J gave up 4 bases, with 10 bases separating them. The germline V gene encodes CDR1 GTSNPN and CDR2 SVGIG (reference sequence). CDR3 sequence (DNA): TGTGCCTGCAATTGGGGGGGAAACACCATATATTTT. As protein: CACNWGGNTIYF.

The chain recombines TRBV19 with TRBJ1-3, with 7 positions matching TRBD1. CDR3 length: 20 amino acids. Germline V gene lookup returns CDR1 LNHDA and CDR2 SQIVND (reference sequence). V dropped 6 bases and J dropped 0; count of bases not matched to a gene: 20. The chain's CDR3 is CASRTPGQLIPHSSGNTIYF. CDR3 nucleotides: TGTGCCAGTAGGACTCCGGGACAGCTTATCCCCCACAGCTCTGGAAACACCATATATTTT. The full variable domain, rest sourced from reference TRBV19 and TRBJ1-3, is DGGITQSPKYLFRKEGQNVTLSCEQNLNHDAMYWYRQDPGQGLRLIYYSQIVNDFQKGDIAEGYSVSREKKESFPLTVTSAQKNPTAFYLCASRTPGQLIPHSSGNTIYFGEGSWLTVV.

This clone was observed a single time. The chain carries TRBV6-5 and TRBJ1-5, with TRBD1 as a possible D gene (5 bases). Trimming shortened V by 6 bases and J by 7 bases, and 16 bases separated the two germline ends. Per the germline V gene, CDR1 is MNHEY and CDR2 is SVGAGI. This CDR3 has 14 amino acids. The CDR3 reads CASRGLLGNQPQHF. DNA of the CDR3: TGTGCCAGCAGGGGGCTTTTGGGGAACCAGCCCCAGCATTTT.

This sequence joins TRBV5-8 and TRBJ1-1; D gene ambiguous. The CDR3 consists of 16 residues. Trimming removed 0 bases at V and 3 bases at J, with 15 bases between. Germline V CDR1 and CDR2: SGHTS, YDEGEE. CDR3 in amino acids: CASSLGLQTTDTEAFF. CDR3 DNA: TGTGCCAGCAGCTTGGGCTTACAAACCACGGACACTGAAGCTTTCTTT.

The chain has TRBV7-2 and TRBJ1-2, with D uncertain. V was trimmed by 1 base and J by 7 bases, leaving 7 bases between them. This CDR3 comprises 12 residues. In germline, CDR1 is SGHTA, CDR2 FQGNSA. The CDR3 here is CASSLVGGGYTF. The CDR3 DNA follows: TGTGCCAGCAGCTTAGTCGGAGGTGGCTACACCTTC. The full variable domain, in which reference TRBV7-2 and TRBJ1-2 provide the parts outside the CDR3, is GAGVSQSPSNKVTEKGKDVELRCDPISGHTALYWYRQSLGQGLEFLIYFQGNSAPDKSGLPSDRFSAERTGGSVSTLTIQRTQQEDSAVYLCASSLVGGGYTFGSGTRLTVV.

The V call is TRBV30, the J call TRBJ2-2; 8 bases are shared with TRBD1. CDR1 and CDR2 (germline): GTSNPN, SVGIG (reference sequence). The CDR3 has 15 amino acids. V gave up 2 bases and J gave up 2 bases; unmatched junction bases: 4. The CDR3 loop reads CAWSPRGRNTGELFF. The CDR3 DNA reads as TGTGCCTGGAGTCCCAGGGGGCGAAACACCGGGGAGCTGTTTTTT.

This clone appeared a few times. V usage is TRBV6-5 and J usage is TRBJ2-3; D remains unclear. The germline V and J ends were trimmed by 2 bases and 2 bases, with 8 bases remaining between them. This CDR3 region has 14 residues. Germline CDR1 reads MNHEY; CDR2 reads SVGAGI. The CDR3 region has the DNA TGTGCCAGCAGTTACAGGGATTTCACAGATACGCAGTATTTT. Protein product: CASSYRDFTDTQYF.

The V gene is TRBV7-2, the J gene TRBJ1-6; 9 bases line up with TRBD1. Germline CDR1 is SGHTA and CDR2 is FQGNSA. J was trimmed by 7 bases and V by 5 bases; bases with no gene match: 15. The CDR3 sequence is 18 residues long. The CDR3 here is CASSPNRPGQGANSPLHF. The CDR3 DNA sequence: TGTGCCAGCAGCCCCAATAGACCGGGACAGGGAGCAAATTCACCCCTCCACTTT.

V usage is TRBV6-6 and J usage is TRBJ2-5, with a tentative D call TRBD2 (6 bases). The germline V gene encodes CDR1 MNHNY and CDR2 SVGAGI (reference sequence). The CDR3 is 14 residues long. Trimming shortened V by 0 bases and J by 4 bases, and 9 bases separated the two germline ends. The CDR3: CASSYSTRLETQYF. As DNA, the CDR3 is TGTGCCAGCAGTTACTCGACTAGACTAGAGACCCAGTACTTC.

CDR3 loop: CASRVHDTGELFF. CDR3 bases: TGTGCCAGCAGGGTTCATGATACCGGGGAGCTGTTTTTT. The V gene is TRBV5-4, the J gene TRBJ2-2, with no clear D. This CDR3 contains 13 residues. The germline V gene has CDR1 SGHNT and CDR2 YYREEE (reference sequence). The V end lost 5 bases, the J end lost 5 bases, and 10 bases lay between the germline ends.

Here the CDR3 DNA reads TGTGCCAGCAGCTCACAAACAGGGAATTCACCCCTCCACTTT. Residues: CASSSQTGNSPLHF. This rearrangement joins TRBV7-2 to TRBJ1-6, with D possibly matching TRBD1 (6 bases). The germline V gene encodes CDR1 SGHTA and CDR2 FQGNSA. This CDR3 contains 14 residues. The V gene lost 4 bases and the J gene lost 7 bases, with 11 bases spanning the gap.

The CDR3 region is CAWGDRYQETQYF. The CDR3 DNA reads TGTGCCTGGGGGGACAGGTACCAAGAGACCCAGTACTTC. This chain joins TRBV30 and TRBJ2-5, with 8 bases fitting TRBD1. This CDR3 contains 13 residues. Trimming at V came to 5 bases and at J to 0 bases, leaving 2 bases not matched to a gene. Germline values: CDR1 GTSNPN, CDR2 SVGIG (reference sequence).

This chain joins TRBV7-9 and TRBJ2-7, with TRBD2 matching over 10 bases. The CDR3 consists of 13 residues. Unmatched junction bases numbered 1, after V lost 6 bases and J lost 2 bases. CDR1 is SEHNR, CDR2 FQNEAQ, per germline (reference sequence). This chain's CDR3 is CASRLAGTYEQYF. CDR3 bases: TGTGCCAGCAGACTAGCGGGGACCTACGAGCAGTACTTC.

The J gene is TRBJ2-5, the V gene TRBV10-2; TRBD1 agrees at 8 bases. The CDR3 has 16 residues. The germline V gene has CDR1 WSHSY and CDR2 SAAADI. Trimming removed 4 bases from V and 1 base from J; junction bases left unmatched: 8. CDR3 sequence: CASSGPDRDVQETQYF. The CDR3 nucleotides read TGCGCCAGCAGTGGCCCGGACAGGGACGTCCAAGAGACCCAGTACTTC.